The clone carrying this T cell receptor (beta chain) has ten or more counts. V was clipped by 8 bases and J by 2 bases, with 20 bases between them. This CDR3 contains 16 residues. CDR1 MDHEN and CDR2 SYDVKM come from the germline V gene. The entry originates in a study of T cells in Graves' hyperthyroidism and ophthalmopathy. Using RNA transcripts as the source, TCR beta CDR3 regions were amplified. When the TCR CDR3 underwent first-round RT-PCR, the HTBI primer set was used. In TCRdb, the multiplex PCR reads were re-called with MiXCR into one record per CDR3 protein. This table has 600,000 to 900,000 distinct CDR3 sequences, 16% appearing once. Participants, patients aged 18 to 65, had newly diagnosed hyperthyroidism with a duration under 2 months. Orbital computed tomography and thyroid ultrasound, together with serum TRAb and thyroxine and clinical symptoms, were used for diagnoses.

Material: blood. This chain joins TRBV28 and TRBJ2-3; D remains unclear. The clonotype originates from a man between 18 and 29 years old with Graves' hyperthyroidism. The CDR3 DNA is TGTGCCAGCGTCTCTGGCGGCCCCATTTCCACAGATACGCAGTATTTT. Its protein is CASVSGGPISTDTQYF. Based on the CDR3 plus reference TRBV28 and TRBJ2-3, the full variable domain is DVKVTQSSRYLVKRTGEKVFLECVQDMDHENMFWYRQDPGLGLRLIYFSYDVKMKEKGDIPEGYSVSREKKERFSLILESASTNQTSMYLCASVSGGPISTDTQYFGPGTRLTVL.